The present entry profiles one T cell receptor beta chain with its context. The sample comes from a study of T cells in Graves' hyperthyroidism and ophthalmopathy. There were TCR beta CDR3 regions amplified from RNA transcripts. The HTBI primer set was used in a first-round RT-PCR of the TCR CDR3. TCRdb ran MiXCR on the multiplex PCR reads and lists one entry per CDR3 protein. The sample records about 660,000 distinct CDR3 sequences, 45% being singletons. Per germline, CDR1 DFQATT and CDR2 SNEGSKA (reference sequence). The V gene lost 1 base and the J gene lost 2 bases, with 12 bases spanning the gap. This CDR3 contains 14 residues.

This chain links TRBV20-1 with TRBJ2-7, with D possibly TRBD1 on 5 matching bases. The TCR was taken from an adult man with Graves' disease, either hyperthyroidism or ophthalmopathy (not recorded which). Sequences were obtained from peripheral blood or thyroid tissue (not recorded which). The DNA of the CDR3 is TGCAGTGCTAGAGGAATGGACAACACCTACGAGCAGTACTTC. Translating it yields CSARGMDNTYEQYF.